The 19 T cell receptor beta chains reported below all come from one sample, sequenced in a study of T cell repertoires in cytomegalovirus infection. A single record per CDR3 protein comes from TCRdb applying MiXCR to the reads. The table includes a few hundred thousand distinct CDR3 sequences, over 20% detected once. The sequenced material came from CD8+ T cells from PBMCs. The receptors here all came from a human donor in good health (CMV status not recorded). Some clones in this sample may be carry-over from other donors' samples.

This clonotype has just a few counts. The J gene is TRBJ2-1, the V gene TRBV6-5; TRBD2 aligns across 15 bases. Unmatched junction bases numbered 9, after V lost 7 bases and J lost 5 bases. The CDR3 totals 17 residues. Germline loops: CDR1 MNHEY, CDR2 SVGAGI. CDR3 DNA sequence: TGTGCCAGCACCCTCGGACTAGCGGGGGGGCCGCACAATGAGCAGTTCTTC. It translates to CASTLGLAGGPHNEQFF.

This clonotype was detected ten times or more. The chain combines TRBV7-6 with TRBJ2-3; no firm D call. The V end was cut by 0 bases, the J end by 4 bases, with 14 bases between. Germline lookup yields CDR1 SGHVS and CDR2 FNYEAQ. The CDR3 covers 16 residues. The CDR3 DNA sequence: TGTGCCAGCAGCTTAGCGATAGGTACAGCCGCAGATACGCAGTATTTT. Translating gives CASSLAIGTAADTQYF. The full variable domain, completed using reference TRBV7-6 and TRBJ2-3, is GAGVSQSPRYKVTKRGQDVALRCDPISGHVSLYWYRQALGQGPEFLTYFNYEAQQDKSGLPNDRFSAERPEGSISTLTIQRTEQRDSAMYRCASSLAIGTAADTQYFGPGTRLTVL.

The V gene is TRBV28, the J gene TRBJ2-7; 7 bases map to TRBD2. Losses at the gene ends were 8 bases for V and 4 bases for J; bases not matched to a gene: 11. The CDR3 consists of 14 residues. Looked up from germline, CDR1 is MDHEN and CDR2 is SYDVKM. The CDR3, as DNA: TGTGCCAGCTATCCGGGACTATCAACGTACGAGCAGTACTTC. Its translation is CASYPGLSTYEQYF.

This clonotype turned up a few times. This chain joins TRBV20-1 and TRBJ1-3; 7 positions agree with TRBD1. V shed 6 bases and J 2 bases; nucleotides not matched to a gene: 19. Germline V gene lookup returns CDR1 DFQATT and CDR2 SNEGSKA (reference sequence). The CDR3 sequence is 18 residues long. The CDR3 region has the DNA TGCAGTGCCACTTTCACAGGGGAGATCGTGAGCCCTGGAAACACCATATATTTT. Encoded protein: CSATFTGEIVSPGNTIYF.

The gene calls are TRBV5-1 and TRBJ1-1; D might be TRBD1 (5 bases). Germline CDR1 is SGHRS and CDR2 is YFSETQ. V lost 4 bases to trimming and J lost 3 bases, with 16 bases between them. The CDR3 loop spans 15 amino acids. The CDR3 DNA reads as TGCGCCAGCAGCCCGTGGGCACGGGGGGACACTGAAGCTTTCTTT. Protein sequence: CASSPWARGDTEAFF.

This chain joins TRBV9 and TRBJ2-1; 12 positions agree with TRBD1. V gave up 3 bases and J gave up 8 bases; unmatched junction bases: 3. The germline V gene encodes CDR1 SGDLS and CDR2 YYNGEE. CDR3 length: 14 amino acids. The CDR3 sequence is CASSGGQGADEQFF. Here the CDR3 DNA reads TGTGCCAGCAGCGGGGGACAGGGGGCAGATGAGCAGTTCTTC.

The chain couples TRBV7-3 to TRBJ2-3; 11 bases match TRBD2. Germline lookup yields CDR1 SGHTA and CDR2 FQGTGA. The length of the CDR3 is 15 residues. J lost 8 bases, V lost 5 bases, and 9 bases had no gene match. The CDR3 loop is CASSLLAGAPATQYF. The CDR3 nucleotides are TGTGCCAGCAGCCTACTAGCGGGGGCCCCGGCTACGCAGTATTTT.

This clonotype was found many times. CDR3 region: CASGTGGTYNEQFF. CDR3 sequence (DNA): TGTGCTAGTGGAACTGGGGGGACCTACAATGAGCAGTTCTTC. The V call is TRBV12-5, the J call TRBJ2-1; tentatively, D is TRBD2 (6 bases). The germline V gene encodes CDR1 LGHNT and CDR2 FRNRAP. CDR3 length: 14 residues. V lost 6 bases to trimming and J lost 2 bases, with 11 bases between them.

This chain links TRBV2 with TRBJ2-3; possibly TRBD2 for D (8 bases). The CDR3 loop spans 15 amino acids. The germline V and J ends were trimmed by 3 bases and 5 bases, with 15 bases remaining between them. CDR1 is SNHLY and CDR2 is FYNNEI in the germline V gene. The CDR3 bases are TGTGCCAGCAGTGAGCGGGACAGCGGGGGAGATACGCAGTATTTT. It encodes CASSERDSGGDTQYF.

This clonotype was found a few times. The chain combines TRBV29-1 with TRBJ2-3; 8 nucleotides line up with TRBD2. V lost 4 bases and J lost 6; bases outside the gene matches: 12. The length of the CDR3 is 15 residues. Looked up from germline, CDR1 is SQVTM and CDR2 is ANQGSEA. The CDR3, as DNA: TGCAGCGTTGCAGAGGCAGCGGGGGTTCTGGATACGCAGTATTTT. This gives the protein CSVAEAAGVLDTQYF.

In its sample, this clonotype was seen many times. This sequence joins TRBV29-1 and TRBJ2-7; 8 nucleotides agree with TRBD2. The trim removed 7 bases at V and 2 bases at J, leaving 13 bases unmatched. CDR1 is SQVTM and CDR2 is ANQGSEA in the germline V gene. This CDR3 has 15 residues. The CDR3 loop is CSAGGKLAETYEQYF. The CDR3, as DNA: TGCAGCGCCGGGGGGAAACTAGCGGAAACCTACGAGCAGTACTTC.

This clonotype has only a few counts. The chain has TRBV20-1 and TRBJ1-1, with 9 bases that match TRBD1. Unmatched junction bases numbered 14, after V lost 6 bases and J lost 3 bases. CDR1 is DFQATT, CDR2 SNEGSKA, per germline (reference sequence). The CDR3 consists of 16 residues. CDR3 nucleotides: TGCAGTGCCAACTCCGGACAGGGGATAGGGGACACTGAAGCTTTCTTT. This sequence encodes CSANSGQGIGDTEAFF.

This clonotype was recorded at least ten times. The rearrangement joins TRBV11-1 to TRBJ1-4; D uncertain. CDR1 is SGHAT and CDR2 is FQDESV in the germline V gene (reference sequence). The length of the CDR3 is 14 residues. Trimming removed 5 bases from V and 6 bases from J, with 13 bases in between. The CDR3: CASSPSGEDEKLFF. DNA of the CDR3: TGTGCCAGCAGCCCCAGTGGGGAGGATGAAAAACTGTTTTTT. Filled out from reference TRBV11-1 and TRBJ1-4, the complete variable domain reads EAEVAQSPRYKITEKSQAVAFWCDPISGHATLYWYRQILGQGPELLVQFQDESVVDDSQLPKDRFSAERLKGVDSTLKIQPAELGDSAMYLCASSPSGEDEKLFFGSGTQLSVL.

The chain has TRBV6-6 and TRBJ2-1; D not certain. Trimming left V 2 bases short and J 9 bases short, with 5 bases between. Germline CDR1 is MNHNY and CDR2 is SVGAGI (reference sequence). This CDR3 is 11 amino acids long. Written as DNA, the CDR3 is TGTGCCAGCAGTTACGGGATTGAGCAGTTCTTC. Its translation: CASSYGIEQFF.

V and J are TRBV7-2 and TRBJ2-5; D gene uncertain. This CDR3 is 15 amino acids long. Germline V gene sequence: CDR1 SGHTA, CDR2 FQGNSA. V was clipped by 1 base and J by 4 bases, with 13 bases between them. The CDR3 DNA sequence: TGTGCCAGCAGCTTAGGCCATTCGGTGCGAGAGACCCAGTACTTC. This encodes CASSLGHSVRETQYF.

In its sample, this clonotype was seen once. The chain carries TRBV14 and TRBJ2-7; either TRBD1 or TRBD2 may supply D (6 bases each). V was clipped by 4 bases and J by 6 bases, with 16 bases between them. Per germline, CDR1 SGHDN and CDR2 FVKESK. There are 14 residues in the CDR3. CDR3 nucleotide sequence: TGTGCCAGCAGCCGGCCGGGGGCCCCGAGCGAGCAGTACTTC. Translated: CASSRPGAPSEQYF.

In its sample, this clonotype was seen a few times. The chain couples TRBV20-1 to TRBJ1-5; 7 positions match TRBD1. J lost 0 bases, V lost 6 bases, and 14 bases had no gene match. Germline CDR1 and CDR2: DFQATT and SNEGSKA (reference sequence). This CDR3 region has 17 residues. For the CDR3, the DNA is TGCAGTGCGGATCCGGGACAGAGTGTGTCTAGCAATCAGCCCCAGCATTTT. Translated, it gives CSADPGQSVSSNQPQHF.

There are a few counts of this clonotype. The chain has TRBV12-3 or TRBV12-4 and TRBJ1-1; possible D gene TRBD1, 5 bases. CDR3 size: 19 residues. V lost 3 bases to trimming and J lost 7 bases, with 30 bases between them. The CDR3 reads CASSFYQSRALNPRGEAFF. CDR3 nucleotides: TGTGCCAGCAGTTTCTATCAGTCCAGGGCACTGAACCCAAGGGGTGAAGCTTTCTTT.

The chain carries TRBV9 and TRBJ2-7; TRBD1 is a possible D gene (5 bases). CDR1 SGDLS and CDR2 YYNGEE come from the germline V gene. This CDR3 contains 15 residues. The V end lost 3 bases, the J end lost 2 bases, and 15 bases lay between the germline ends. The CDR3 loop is CASSAGSTVPYEQYF. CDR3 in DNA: TGTGCCAGCAGCGCAGGGTCCACTGTTCCCTACGAGCAGTACTTC. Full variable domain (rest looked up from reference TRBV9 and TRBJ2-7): DSGVTQTPKHLITATGQRVTLRCSPRSGDLSVYWYQQSLDQGLQFLIQYYNGEERAKGNILERFSAQQFPDLHSELNLSSLELGDSALYFCASSAGSTVPYEQYFGPGTRLTVT.